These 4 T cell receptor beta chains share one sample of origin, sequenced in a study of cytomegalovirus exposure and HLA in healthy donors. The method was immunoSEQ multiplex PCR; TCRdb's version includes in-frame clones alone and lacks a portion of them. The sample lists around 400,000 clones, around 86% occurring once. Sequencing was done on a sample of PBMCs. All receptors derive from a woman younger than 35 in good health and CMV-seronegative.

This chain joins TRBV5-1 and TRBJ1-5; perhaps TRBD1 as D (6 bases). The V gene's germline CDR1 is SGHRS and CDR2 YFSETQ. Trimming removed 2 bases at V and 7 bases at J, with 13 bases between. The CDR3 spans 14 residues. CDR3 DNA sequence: TGCGCCAGCAGCTTTACAGGGTCGGAACAGCCCCAGCATTTT. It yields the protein CASSFTGSEQPQHF.

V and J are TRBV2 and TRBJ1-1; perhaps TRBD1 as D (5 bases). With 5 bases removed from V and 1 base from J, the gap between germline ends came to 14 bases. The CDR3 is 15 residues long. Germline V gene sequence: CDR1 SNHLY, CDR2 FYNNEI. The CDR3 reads CASSLRGGENTEAFF. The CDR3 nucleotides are TGTGCCAGCAGTCTCCGGGGAGGGGAGAACACTGAAGCTTTCTTT.

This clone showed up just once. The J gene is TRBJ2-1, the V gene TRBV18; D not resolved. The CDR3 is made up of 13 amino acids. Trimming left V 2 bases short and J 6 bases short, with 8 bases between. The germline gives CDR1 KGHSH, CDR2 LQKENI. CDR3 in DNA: TGTGCCAGCTCACCAGGGCCCGTCAATGAGCAGTTCTTC. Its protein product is CASSPGPVNEQFF.

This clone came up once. DNA of the CDR3: TGTGCCAGCAGTCCCCATCGCACAGATACGCAGTATTTT. This encodes CASSPHRTDTQYF. The chain combines TRBV27 with TRBJ2-3; D is unclear. The CDR3 consists of 13 residues. V was clipped by 5 bases and J by 1 base, with 7 bases between them. Germline lookup yields CDR1 MNHEY and CDR2 SMNVEV (reference sequence).